These 25 T cell receptor beta chains were all obtained from the same sample, sequenced in a study of T cell changes during pregnancy in multiple sclerosis. Only in-frame clones appear in the TCRdb table, and some are missing; sequencing was by immunoSEQ multiplex PCR. This repertoire shows about 56,000 clones, just over 90% found once; its top ten account for roughly 0.2%. Sequencing used CD4+ T cells from peripheral blood mononuclear cells, obtained in the second trimester of pregnancy. Receptors were obtained from a female donor with multiple sclerosis, enrolled in a pregnancy study.

V and J are TRBV28 and TRBJ1-5; D not certain. The CDR3 is 14 amino acids. Germline V gene lookup returns CDR1 MDHEN and CDR2 SYDVKM. The germline V and J ends were trimmed by 3 bases and 1 base, with 7 bases remaining between them. CDR3 loop: CASSFHTSNQPQHF. The CDR3 DNA reads TGTGCCAGCAGTTTCCACACCAGCAATCAGCCCCAGCATTTT. Full variable domain (remainder filled in from reference TRBV28 and TRBJ1-5): DVKVTQSSRYLVKRTGEKVFLECVQDMDHENMFWYRQDPGLGLRLIYFSYDVKMKEKGDIPEGYSVSREKKERFSLILESASTNQTSMYLCASSFHTSNQPQHFGDGTRLSIL.

The V gene is TRBV20-1, the J gene TRBJ1-5, with 7 positions matching TRBD1. CDR3 length: 11 residues. Germline values: CDR1 DFQATT, CDR2 SNEGSKA (reference sequence). The CDR3 spells CTAGGNQPQHF. CDR3 in DNA: TGCACCGCAGGGGGGAATCAGCCCCAGCATTTT.

This chain uses TRBV6-1 with TRBJ1-4; D not resolved. Germline V gives CDR1 MNHNS, CDR2 SASEGT. V was clipped by 1 base and J by 6 bases, with 9 bases between them. The CDR3 extends over 14 amino acids. CDR3: CASSEGFADEKLFF. The CDR3 bases are TGTGCCAGCAGTGAAGGTTTTGCAGATGAAAAACTGTTTTTT.

The chain is built from TRBV6-5 and TRBJ2-2, with TRBD2 matching over 9 bases. With V trimmed by 4 bases and J by 6 bases, 9 bases remained unmatched. Germline V gives CDR1 MNHEY, CDR2 SVGAGI. The CDR3 runs to 16 residues. In DNA form, the CDR3 reads TGTGCCAGCAGTTTTTCGTTAGCGGGAGTCGCCGGGGAGCTGTTTTTT. It codes for CASSFSLAGVAGELFF.

The chain links TRBV27 to TRBJ2-1; TRBD2 matches 14 bases. The germline V gene encodes CDR1 MNHEY and CDR2 SMNVEV (reference sequence). The CDR3 covers 18 residues. V dropped 5 bases and J dropped 7; count of bases not matched to a gene: 13. The CDR3 region has the DNA TGTGCCAGCAGTAAGTTTTCCGGGACTAGCGGGAGAGGTAATGAGCAGTTCTTC. This codes for CASSKFSGTSGRGNEQFF.

V usage is TRBV7-2 and J usage is TRBJ2-3; TRBD1 is a possible D gene (5 bases). With 2 bases removed from V and 7 bases from J, the gap between germline ends came to 13 bases. Germline assignment: CDR1 SGHTA and CDR2 FQGNSA. The CDR3 contains 14 residues. CDR3 in DNA: TGTGCCAGCAGCTTAAGGTTGGGGCGGAATACGCAGTATTTT. Its translation: CASSLRLGRNTQYF. The entire variable domain, with the rest obtained from reference TRBV7-2 and TRBJ2-3, is as follows: GAGVSQSPSNKVTEKGKDVELRCDPISGHTALYWYRQSLGQGLEFLIYFQGNSAPDKSGLPSDRFSAERTGGSVSTLTIQRTQQEDSAVYLCASSLRLGRNTQYFGPGTRLTVL.

The count of this clone is one. V usage is TRBV28 and J usage is TRBJ1-2; 8 bases map to TRBD1. CDR1 is MDHEN and CDR2 is SYDVKM in the germline V gene. The ends lost 5 bases at V and 5 bases at J; junction bases unmatched: 7. There are 14 residues in the CDR3. The CDR3 reads CASSQGAALYGYTF. CDR3 sequence (DNA): TGTGCCAGCAGTCAGGGGGCTGCTCTGTATGGCTACACCTTC.

The V call is TRBV10-2, the J call TRBJ2-7, with 9 bases aligning to TRBD1. V shed 3 bases, J shed 3 bases, and the junction held 9 bases outside the gene matches. The germline V gene has CDR1 WSHSY and CDR2 SAAADI. The length of the CDR3 is 16 residues. CDR3: CASSDYGQGRNYEQYF. The CDR3 nucleotides read TGCGCCAGCAGTGATTATGGACAGGGGAGGAACTACGAGCAGTACTTC.

The genes are TRBV27 and TRBJ2-3; the D gene is possibly TRBD2 (5 bases). Germline CDR1 is MNHEY and CDR2 is SMNVEV (reference sequence). V lost 5 bases and J 6 bases, leaving 9 bases between the germline ends. The CDR3 spans 12 residues. In DNA form, the CDR3 reads TGTGCCAGCAGTCTCCGAGGGGATACGCAGTATTTT. It specifies CASSLRGDTQYF.

This clone turned up a few times. The chain carries TRBV9 and TRBJ1-1; TRBD1 matches 7 bases. Germline V gives CDR1 SGDLS, CDR2 YYNGEE. The CDR3 extends over 14 amino acids. Trimming took 1 base from V and 3 from J; bases not matched to a gene: 3. CDR3 loop: CASSVRQGDTEAFF. CDR3 coding DNA: TGTGCCAGCAGCGTAAGACAGGGCGACACTGAAGCTTTCTTT.

The chain joins TRBV7-9 to TRBJ1-2; D uncertain. Trimming pared 6 bases from V and 2 bases from J, leaving 13 bases between. The CDR3 is 14 residues long. Germline assignment: CDR1 SEHNR and CDR2 FQNEAQ (reference sequence). The CDR3 spells CASSLNTVNYGYTF. As DNA, the CDR3 is TGTGCCAGCAGTCTAAATACGGTGAACTATGGCTACACCTTC. Together with reference TRBV7-9 and TRBJ1-2, the CDR3 gives the full variable domain: DTGVSQNPRHKITKRGQNVTFRCDPISEHNRLYWYRQTLGQGPEFLTYFQNEAQLEKSRLLSDRFSAERPKGSFSTLEIQRTEQGDSAMYLCASSLNTVNYGYTFGSGTRLTVV.

J is TRBJ1-1 and V is TRBV10-3; TRBD1 matches 9 bases. The CDR3 has 13 residues. Per germline, CDR1 ENHRY and CDR2 SYGVKD. V dropped 4 bases and J dropped 4; count of bases not matched to a gene: 1. DNA of the CDR3: TGTGCCATCAGTGGACAGGGGGTCACTGAAGCTTTCTTT. It encodes CAISGQGVTEAFF.

This rearrangement joins TRBV5-5 to TRBJ1-4, with D possibly TRBD1 on 6 matching bases. The germline gives CDR1 SGHKS, CDR2 YYEKEE (reference sequence). The CDR3 length is 16 residues. Trimming removed 4 bases from V and 0 bases from J, with 13 bases in between. DNA of the CDR3: TGTGCCAGCAGCAAGACAGGAGTTGCAACTAATGAAAAACTGTTTTTT. It is translated as CASSKTGVATNEKLFF.

The chain is built from TRBV25-1 and TRBJ1-1; D is uncertain. Trimming stripped 0 bases from V and 1 base from J, with 9 bases between. The CDR3 consists of 15 residues. Looked up from germline, CDR1 is MGHDK and CDR2 is SYGVNS. The CDR3 sequence: CASSEYRDWNTEAFF. The CDR3 bases are TGTGCCAGCAGTGAATATCGGGATTGGAACACTGAAGCTTTCTTT.

The CDR3 bases are TGTGCCAGCAGCCCTGACAGGGGCGGGGTGAACACTGAAGCTTTCTTT. It is translated as CASSPDRGGVNTEAFF. V gene TRBV7-9 combines with J gene TRBJ1-1, with 8 bases matching TRBD1. Germline V gives CDR1 SEHNR, CDR2 FQNEAQ (reference sequence). V gave up 5 bases and J gave up 0 bases; unmatched junction bases: 8. The CDR3 loop spans 16 amino acids.

The chain employs TRBV6-5 and TRBJ2-1, with 10 nucleotides matching TRBD2. Germline lookup yields CDR1 MNHEY and CDR2 SVGAGI. J was trimmed by 9 bases and V by 6 bases; bases with no gene match: 11. The CDR3 runs 15 residues. CDR3 coding DNA: TGTGCCAGCAGCTTGCTTAGCGGGAGGCCCCGTGAGCAGTTCTTC. Translating it yields CASSLLSGRPREQFF.

The V and J genes are TRBV7-2 and TRBJ1-3, with 7 bases fitting TRBD1. The length of the CDR3 is 14 residues. The trim removed 4 bases at V and 3 bases at J, leaving 3 bases unmatched. CDR1 is SGHTA and CDR2 is FQGNSA in the germline V gene. CDR3 DNA sequence: TGTGCCAGCAGCTCTGGGACAGTTGGAAACACCATATATTTT. This encodes CASSSGTVGNTIYF.

The chain carries TRBV6-6 and TRBJ2-2; 7 positions match TRBD2. With 2 bases clipped from V and 3 bases from J, the junction kept 3 bases outside the gene matches. The CDR3 spans 15 residues. The germline CDR1 and CDR2 sequences are MNHNY and SVGAGI (reference sequence). The CDR3 sequence is CASSYRGRDTGELFF. The CDR3 DNA sequence: TGTGCCAGCAGTTACCGGGGGAGGGACACCGGGGAGCTGTTTTTT.

V is TRBV27 and J is TRBJ2-5; unclear D gene. Germline values: CDR1 MNHEY, CDR2 SMNVEV (reference sequence). The CDR3 sequence is 14 residues long. V lost 5 bases, J lost 0 bases, and 10 bases lay in between. Written as DNA, the CDR3 is TGTGCCAGCAGTGCTGACTCGCACCAAGAGACCCAGTACTTC. It translates to CASSADSHQETQYF.

This clone was seen a handful of times. The chain couples TRBV30 to TRBJ1-6, with D unclear. Trimming stripped 0 bases from V and 7 bases from J, with 10 bases between. Germline CDR1 reads GTSNPN; CDR2 reads SVGIG (reference sequence). This CDR3 region has 14 residues. The CDR3: CAWSVNSHNSPLHF. The CDR3 nucleotides read TGTGCCTGGAGTGTCAACTCCCACAATTCACCCCTCCACTTT. Variable domain in full (rest from reference TRBV30 and TRBJ1-6): SQTIHQWPATLVQPVGSPLSLECTVEGTSNPNLYWYRQAAGRGLQLLFYSVGIGQISSEVPQNLSASRPQDRQFILSSKKLLLSDSGFYLCAWSVNSHNSPLHFGNGTRLTVT.

This chain uses TRBV30 with TRBJ2-7, with 8 bases identical to TRBD1. The CDR3 is 12 amino acids. V shed 4 bases and J 4 bases; nucleotides not matched to a gene: 3. CDR1 is GTSNPN and CDR2 is SVGIG in the germline V gene (reference sequence). The CDR3 sequence is CAWTGGSYEQYF. CDR3 DNA sequence: TGTGCCTGGACAGGGGGCTCTTACGAGCAGTACTTC.

A few counts support this clone. This chain links TRBV30 with TRBJ1-1; tentative D call: TRBD1 (5 bases). CDR1 is GTSNPN, CDR2 SVGIG, per germline (reference sequence). Trimming removed 0 bases at V and 6 bases at J, with 14 bases between. The CDR3 has 14 amino acids. CDR3 region: CAWSVLDGGSEAFF. The CDR3, as DNA: TGTGCCTGGAGTGTACTCGACGGGGGTTCTGAAGCTTTCTTT.

The chain couples TRBV5-4 to TRBJ2-2; D gene uncertain. V lost 4 bases to trimming and J lost 2 bases, with 12 bases between them. Germline-derived CDR1 and CDR2 are SGHNT and YYREEE (reference sequence). This CDR3 has 15 amino acids. The CDR3 spells CASSLRSTNTGELFF. CDR3 in DNA: TGTGCCAGCAGCCTGAGGTCAACCAACACCGGGGAGCTGTTTTTT.

The V call is TRBV5-6, the J call TRBJ1-2; TRBD1 aligns across 7 bases. Trimming removed 1 base from V and 8 bases from J; junction bases left unmatched: 8. CDR1 is SGHDT, CDR2 YYEEEE, per germline. The CDR3 extends over 14 amino acids. The CDR3 DNA reads TGTGCCAGCAGCTTGACACAGGGGCAGGGGGGCTACACCTTC. The encoded protein is CASSLTQGQGGYTF. The variable domain in full, with the rest retrieved from reference TRBV5-6 and TRBJ1-2, is DAGVTQSPTHLIKTRGQQVTLRCSPKSGHDTVSWYQQALGQGPQFIFQYYEEEERQRGNFPDRFSGHQFPNYSSELNVNALLLGDSALYLCASSLTQGQGGYTFGSGTRLTVV.

This clone was picked up one time. The chain combines TRBV7-8 with TRBJ2-3, with 8 bases that match TRBD1. CDR3 size: 13 residues. Per germline, CDR1 SGHVS and CDR2 FQNEAQ. With V trimmed by 3 bases and J by 6 bases, 2 bases remained unmatched. CDR3 DNA: TGTGCCAGCAGCTTCCGACAGGGGGATACGCAGTATTTT. Its translation: CASSFRQGDTQYF.